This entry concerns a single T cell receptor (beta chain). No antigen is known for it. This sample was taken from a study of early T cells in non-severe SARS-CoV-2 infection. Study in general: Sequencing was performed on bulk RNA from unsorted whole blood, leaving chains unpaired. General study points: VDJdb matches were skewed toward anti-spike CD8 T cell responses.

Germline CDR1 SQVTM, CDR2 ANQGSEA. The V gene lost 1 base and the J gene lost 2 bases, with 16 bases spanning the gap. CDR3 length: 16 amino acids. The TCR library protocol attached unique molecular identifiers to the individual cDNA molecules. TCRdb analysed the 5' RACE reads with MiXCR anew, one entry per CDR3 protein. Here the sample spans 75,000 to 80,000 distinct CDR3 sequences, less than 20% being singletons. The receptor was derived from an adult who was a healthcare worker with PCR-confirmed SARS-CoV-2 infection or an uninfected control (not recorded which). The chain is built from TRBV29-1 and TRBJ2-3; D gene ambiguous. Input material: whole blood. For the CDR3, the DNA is TGCAGCGTTGAAGCCCCTCGGACGGCCTACACAGATACGCAGTATTTT. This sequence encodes CSVEAPRTAYTDTQYF.